The source of this T cell receptor beta chain is a study of OX40 agonist ivuxolimab in advanced cancers. Study in general: Males comprised roughly four fifths of the group, whose mean age was approximately 60 years (range roughly 20 to 90).

Only in-frame clones appear in the TCRdb table, and some are missing; sequencing was by immunoSEQ multiplex PCR. Of 20,000 to 25,000 clones listed, roughly 85% were seen once; the top ten hold roughly half. Germline V CDR1 and CDR2: MDHEN, SYDVKM. Trimming removed 2 bases at V and 5 bases at J, with 19 bases between. The CDR3 is 16 amino acids. This clonotype was sampled from an adult with an advanced solid tumor such as melanoma, head and neck, liver or kidney cancer. The J gene is TRBJ2-7, the V gene TRBV28; D gene ambiguous. The specimen was CD4+ or CD8+ T cells sorted from blood, collected in a trial of the OX40 agonist ivuxolimab. The CDR3 protein is CASSLKGGLRADEQYF. CDR3 DNA: TGTGCCAGCAGTTTAAAAGGTGGCCTCAGAGCTGACGAGCAGTACTTC.